This entry features one T cell receptor beta chain sequence. What it recognizes is unknown. The data are from a study of a mutant IDH1 vaccine in newly diagnosed glioma. Overall study context: Before enrollment, patients got radiotherapy alone, temozolomide alone, or mostly the combination. Overall study findings and caveats: Evidence of vaccine-induced immune responses was documented in around 93% of patients.

Per the germline V gene, CDR1 is MNHEY and CDR2 is SVGAGI. The CDR3 covers 15 residues. V lost 2 bases and J 0 bases, leaving 8 bases between the germline ends. Time point indicated: week 47, end of study. In the vaccine, a single dose held 300 ug of the mutant IDH1 20-mer peptide, along with topical imiquimod. The protocol was immunoSEQ multiplex PCR, while the TCRdb copy is restricted to in-frame clones and leaves out a portion. The repertoire holds about 40,000 clones, with 82% as singletons. The sequencing here drew on PBMCs, taken from a glioma patient whose treatment included an IDH1 peptide vaccine. The J gene is TRBJ2-1, the V gene TRBV6-5; possible D gene TRBD1, 6 bases. The TCR originated in a young man with glioma. Some clones in this sample may be carry-over from other donors' samples. CDR3: CASSYGTPSYNEQFF. DNA for the CDR3: TGTGCCAGCAGTTACGGGACACCCTCCTACAATGAGCAGTTCTTC.